The source of this T cell receptor beta chain is a study of Graves' ophthalmopathy and Graves' hyperthyroidism. Regarding the study as a whole: Ophthalmopathy could be told apart from stable hyperthyroidism by a 13-signature model (around 88% sensitivity, about 80% specificity).

RNA transcripts were the source from which TCR beta CDR3 regions were amplified. RT-PCR with HTBI primers came first, then second-round multiplex PCR. One entry per CDR3 protein results from TCRdb running MiXCR on the multiplex PCR reads. The sample shows about 210,000 distinct CDR3 sequences, under 30% of them seen only once. Trimming pared 2 bases from V and 4 bases from J, leaving 8 bases between. The CDR3 contains 13 residues. The table lists this clonotype with many counts. Its matching antigen is unknown. The specimen sequenced was peripheral blood. This chain links TRBV12-3 or TRBV12-4 with TRBJ1-1; possibly TRBD1 for D (6 bases). The receptor was derived from a man aged 45-65 years with Graves' ophthalmopathy. The CDR3 nucleotides read TGTGCCAGCAGTTTAACGGGGGCCACTGAAGCTTTCTTT. This gives the protein CASSLTGATEAFF.